Below, 15 T cell receptor beta chains from the same sample are listed, as sequenced in a study of T cell responses to AZD1222 COVID-19 vaccine. The repertoire was sequenced with immunoSEQ multiplex PCR; TCRdb's copy has only in-frame clones and lacks some. Among about 120,000 clones listed, over 80% were seen once. Specimen: peripheral blood, collected on day 0 of AZD1222 vaccination. These receptors originate from an adult in good health.

This clone was seen more than once but under ten times. The V call is TRBV6-6, the J call TRBJ1-5, with 8 bases fitting TRBD1. The length of the CDR3 is 16 residues. The V segment lost 2 bases and the J segment 2 bases; nucleotides outside the gene matches: 5. Germline CDR1 MNHNY, CDR2 SVGAGI (reference sequence). In nucleotides, the CDR3 is TGTGCCAGCAGTTACAGACAGGGGTCGGGCAATCAGCCCCAGCATTTT. It encodes CASSYRQGSGNQPQHF.

This clone was observed a single time. The chain recombines TRBV7-7 with TRBJ2-2; 9 positions agree with TRBD1. The CDR3 is made up of 17 amino acids. Per the germline V gene, CDR1 is SSHAT and CDR2 is FNYEAQ (reference sequence). V dropped 5 bases and J dropped 6; count of bases not matched to a gene: 13. CDR3 DNA: TGTGCCAGCAGCGAACGGCCGGGACAGGGTGATTCCGGGGAGCTGTTTTTT. This translates into CASSERPGQGDSGELFF. Based on the CDR3 plus reference TRBV7-7 and TRBJ2-2, the full variable domain is GAGVSQSPRYKVTKRGQDVTLRCDPISSHATLYWYQQALGQGPEFLTYFNYEAQPDKSGLPSDRFSAERPEGSISTLTIQRTEQRDSAMYRCASSERPGQGDSGELFFGEGSRLTVL.

The chain joins TRBV5-5 to TRBJ2-7, with D unresolved. Trimming took off 1 base at V and 5 bases at J, with 10 bases between the two ends. The CDR3 has 13 residues. Germline V gene data show CDR1 as SGHKS and CDR2 as YYEKEE (reference sequence). This CDR3 is CASSLQGIHEQYF. CDR3 in DNA: TGTGCCAGCAGCTTGCAAGGGATCCACGAGCAGTACTTC.

The J gene is TRBJ2-3, the V gene TRBV4-3; 8 nucleotides align to TRBD2. This CDR3 comprises 14 residues. The trim removed 4 bases at V and 3 bases at J, leaving 3 bases unmatched. From germline, CDR1 is LGHNA and CDR2 YSLEER. The DNA of the CDR3 is TGCGCCAGCAGCCCGTTAGCGGGGACAGATACGCAGTATTTT. It codes for CASSPLAGTDTQYF.

The V gene is TRBV5-1, the J gene TRBJ2-1; 11 bases map to TRBD2. From germline, CDR1 is SGHRS and CDR2 YFSETQ. This CDR3 has 15 amino acids. Germline trimming cut 3 bases from V and 3 bases from J; bases unmatched to any gene: 2. Here the CDR3 reads CASSSTSGGYNEQFF. In DNA form, the CDR3 reads TGCGCCAGCAGCTCCACTAGCGGGGGCTACAATGAGCAGTTCTTC.

The rearrangement uses TRBV21-1 and TRBJ1-3; the listed D gene, TRBD1, was not tested against the DNA. TRBV21-1 is shown as a pseudogene. The CDR3 has 13 residues. CDR3 DNA: TGTGCCAGCAAGGACAGCAATGGAAACACCATATATTTT. It specifies CASKDSNGNTIYF.

The rearrangement links TRBV19 to TRBJ1-1; 8 bases map to TRBD1. Germline V gene lookup returns CDR1 LNHDA and CDR2 SQIVND (reference sequence). The CDR3 runs to 14 residues. V was pared by 4 bases and J by 7 bases, with 8 bases of the junction left unmatched. The DNA of the CDR3 is TGTGCCAGTAGTAGGGGACAGGATGTCGGTGAAGCTTTCTTT. Amino acids: CASSRGQDVGEAFF. Full variable domain (missing parts from reference TRBV19 and TRBJ1-1): DGGITQSPKYLFRKEGQNVTLSCEQNLNHDAMYWYRQDPGQGLRLIYYSQIVNDFQKGDIAEGYSVSREKKESFPLTVTSAQKNPTAFYLCASSRGQDVGEAFFGQGTRLTVV.

The rearrangement uses TRBV12-3 or TRBV12-4 and TRBJ1-1; no firm D call. The V end was cut by 2 bases, the J end by 7 bases, with 11 bases between. This CDR3 has 13 amino acids. CDR3 DNA sequence: TGTGCCAGCAGTTTAAGTGCGATTCATGAAGCTTTCTTT. Translated, it gives CASSLSAIHEAFF.

This clone was detected once. The genes are TRBV27 and TRBJ2-7, with D possibly being TRBD1 (6 bases). Deletions cut 6 bases from V and 3 bases from J, with 15 bases between. From germline, CDR1 is MNHEY and CDR2 SMNVEV (reference sequence). The CDR3 sequence is 14 residues long. CDR3 region: CASSLRGNYYEQYF. In nucleotides, the CDR3 is TGTGCCAGCAGCCTCAGGGGTAATTACTACGAGCAGTACTTC.

This clone showed up just once. The chain combines TRBV2 with TRBJ2-1; D remains ambiguous. CDR1 is SNHLY and CDR2 is FYNNEI in the germline V gene. CDR3 length: 12 amino acids. The V end lost 6 bases, the J end lost 3 bases, and 6 bases lay between the germline ends. The CDR3 here is CASSDIYNEQFF. The CDR3 nucleotides are TGTGCCAGCAGCGACATCTACAATGAGCAGTTCTTC.

The V and J genes are TRBV2 and TRBJ2-7; D is perhaps TRBD1 (6 bases). With 9 bases removed from V and 4 bases from J, the gap between germline ends came to 10 bases. CDR1 is SNHLY and CDR2 is FYNNEI in the germline V gene. CDR3 size: 11 residues. CDR3 sequence: CARGQPYEQYF. In DNA, the CDR3 is TGTGCCAGAGGACAGCCTTACGAGCAGTACTTC. Full variable domain (outside the CDR3, taken from reference TRBV2 and TRBJ2-7): EPEVTQTPSHQVTQMGQEVILRCVPISNHLYFYWYRQILGQKVEFLVSFYNNEISEKSEIFDDQFSVERPDGSNFTLKIRSTKLEDSAMYFCARGQPYEQYFGPGTRLTVT.

This clone was seen just once. V gene TRBV11-3 combines with J gene TRBJ2-1, with D possibly TRBD1 on 6 matching bases. Germline V gene data show CDR1 as SGHNT and CDR2 as YENEEA. CDR3 size: 13 residues. Trimming shortened V by 4 bases and J by 9 bases, and 13 bases separated the two germline ends. CDR3 in amino acids: CASSSTGKSEQFF. In DNA form, the CDR3 reads TGTGCCAGCAGCTCCACAGGGAAATCTGAGCAGTTCTTC. Variable domain in full (rest from reference TRBV11-3 and TRBJ2-1): EAGVVQSPRYKIIEKKQPVAFWCNPISGHNTLYWYLQNLGQGPELLIRYENEEAVDDSQLPKDRFSAERLKGVDSTLKIQPAELGDSAVYLCASSSTGKSEQFFGPGTRLTVL.

The rearrangement joins TRBV3-1 (or the pseudogene TRBV3-2) to TRBJ2-7; D remains unclear. The CDR3 runs to 15 residues. V gave up 2 bases and J gave up 3 bases, with 14 bases separating them. Germline loops: CDR1 LGHDT, CDR2 YNNKEL (reference sequence). The CDR3 DNA reads TGTGCCAGCAGCCAACATGCCGAGTCCCACTACGAGCAGTACTTC. Amino acid sequence: CASSQHAESHYEQYF.

The V gene is TRBV7-3, the J gene TRBJ1-1; D remains ambiguous. Germline V gives CDR1 SGHTA, CDR2 FQGTGA. The V end lost 5 bases, the J end lost 2 bases, and 9 bases lay between the germline ends. The CDR3 sequence is 13 residues long. As DNA, the CDR3 is TGTGCCAGCAGCCCTCAACCCAACACTGAAGCTTTCTTT. The encoded protein is CASSPQPNTEAFF.

The J gene is TRBJ1-3, the V gene TRBV6-5; possible D gene TRBD1, 6 bases. CDR3 length: 15 amino acids. From germline, CDR1 is MNHEY and CDR2 SVGAGI. V gave up 0 bases and J gave up 5 bases, with 11 bases separating them. For the CDR3, the DNA is TGTGCCAGCAGTTACTCAAACCAGGGGAGAAACACCATATATTTT. Translating it yields CASSYSNQGRNTIYF.